The TCR beta chain under discussion was sequenced for a study of cytomegalovirus exposure and HLA in healthy donors. Produced via immunoSEQ multiplex PCR; TCRdb's table is partial and in-frame only. Altogether approximately 65,000 clones are present, more than 85% being singletons, with the ten largest covering about 5.4%. CDR1 and CDR2 (germline): MNHNY, SVGAGI (reference sequence). This CDR3 region has 16 residues. J lost 7 bases, V lost 2 bases, and 8 bases had no gene match. The specimen sequenced was PBMCs. The sequence derives from a man aged 18 to 35 in good health and CMV-seropositive. J is TRBJ2-1 and V is TRBV6-6, with TRBD2 matching over 10 bases. CDR3 region: CASSYLGSSGSNEQFF. The CDR3 DNA follows: TGTGCCAGCAGTTACCTTGGGTCTAGCGGGAGTAATGAGCAGTTCTTC.